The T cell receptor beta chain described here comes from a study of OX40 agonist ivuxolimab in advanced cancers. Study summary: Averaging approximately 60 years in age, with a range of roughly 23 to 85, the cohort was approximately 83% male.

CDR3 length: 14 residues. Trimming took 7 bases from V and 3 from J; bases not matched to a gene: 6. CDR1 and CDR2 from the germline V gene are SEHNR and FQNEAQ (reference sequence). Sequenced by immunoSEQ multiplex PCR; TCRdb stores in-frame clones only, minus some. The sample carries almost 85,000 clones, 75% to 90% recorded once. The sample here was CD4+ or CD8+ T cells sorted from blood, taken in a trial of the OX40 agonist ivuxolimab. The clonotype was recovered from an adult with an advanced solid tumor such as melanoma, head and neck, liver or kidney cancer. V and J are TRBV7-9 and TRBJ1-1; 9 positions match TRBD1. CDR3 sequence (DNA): TGTGCCAGCACCCCACAGGGGGCGTACACTGAAGCTTTCTTT. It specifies CASTPQGAYTEAFF.